This T cell receptor beta chain was sequenced in a study of shared clonotypes between healthy human individuals. Overall study: Per donor, three plates held CD4 naive cells, three held CD4 memory, two held CD8 naive and one held CD8 memory.

Germline V gives CDR1 SGHVS, CDR2 FQNEAQ. V was trimmed by 3 bases and J by 2 bases, leaving 12 bases between them. This CDR3 has 15 residues. Every subset's genomic DNA went evenly onto several immunoSEQ plates. Clones were sequenced by immunoSEQ multiplex PCR, and TCRdb holds only the in-frame ones, with some missing. This sample yields fewer than 2.5 million clones, of which approximately 93% are seen a single time; around 0.37% belongs to the top ten. The receptor was derived from a young man in good health. Some clones in this sample may be carry-over from other donors' samples. Sequenced input: naive CD4+ T cells from PBMCs. Subset described: CD45RA+ positively selected. V gene TRBV7-8 combines with J gene TRBJ2-3; the D is unclear. CDR3 residues: CASSFSNHDTDTQYF. In DNA, the CDR3 is TGTGCCAGCAGCTTTTCAAACCATGACACAGATACGCAGTATTTT.